One and the same sample provided the 32 T cell receptor beta chains below, sequenced in a study of cytomegalovirus exposure and HLA in healthy donors. The PCR had 60 Vbeta and 13 Jbeta primers. Profiling relied on immunoSEQ multiplex PCR, and the TCRdb table lists in-frame clones only, not all of them. The table has 160,000 or so clones, about four fifths seen once. The sample taken for sequencing was PBMCs. The source is a male donor in good health and CMV-seropositive.

The chain recombines TRBV10-3 with TRBJ2-5; TRBD1 is a possible D gene (6 bases). Trimming pared 7 bases from V and 4 bases from J, leaving 16 bases between. Germline CDR1 reads ENHRY; CDR2 reads SYGVKD. The CDR3 length is 14 residues. In nucleotides, the CDR3 is TGTGCCATCATGGGAGAGGGCAGGGGAGAGACCCAGTACTTC. This encodes CAIMGEGRGETQYF.

The chain carries TRBV19 and TRBJ1-2; 7 bases match TRBD1. CDR1 is LNHDA, CDR2 SQIVND, per germline (reference sequence). J lost 3 bases, V lost 5 bases, and 12 bases had no gene match. This CDR3 region has 16 residues. The CDR3 loop is CASSRGTVPGDYGYTF. CDR3 bases: TGTGCCAGTAGTCGAGGGACAGTCCCCGGGGACTATGGCTACACCTTC. Together with reference TRBV19 and TRBJ1-2, the CDR3 gives the full variable domain: DGGITQSPKYLFRKEGQNVTLSCEQNLNHDAMYWYRQDPGQGLRLIYYSQIVNDFQKGDIAEGYSVSREKKESFPLTVTSAQKNPTAFYLCASSRGTVPGDYGYTFGSGTRLTVV.

V gene TRBV5-1 combines with J gene TRBJ2-2; D gene ambiguous. CDR3 length equals 16 residues. CDR1 and CDR2 from the germline V gene are SGHRS and YFSETQ. With 0 bases removed from V and 1 base from J, the gap between germline ends came to 10 bases. CDR3 sequence reads: CASSLGTGLNTGELFF. CDR3 in DNA: TGCGCCAGCAGCTTGGGTACCGGGTTGAACACCGGGGAGCTGTTTTTT.

The chain joins TRBV5-4 to TRBJ2-7; TRBD1 aligns across 7 bases. Germline CDR1 is SGHNT and CDR2 is YYREEE (reference sequence). The CDR3 contains 15 residues. Trimming at V came to 4 bases and at J to 2 bases, leaving 9 bases not matched to a gene. CDR3 loop: CASSPRDSGAYEQYF. CDR3 coding DNA: TGTGCCAGCAGCCCCCGGGACAGCGGAGCCTACGAGCAGTACTTC. The full variable domain, with the rest looked up from reference TRBV5-4 and TRBJ2-7, is ETGVTQSPTHLIKTRGQQVTLRCSSQSGHNTVSWYQQALGQGPQFIFQYYREEENGRGNFPPRFSGLQFPNYSSELNVNALELDDSALYLCASSPRDSGAYEQYFGPGTRLTVT.

The genes are TRBV29-1 and TRBJ1-4; perhaps TRBD1 as D (6 bases). CDR3 length: 13 amino acids. With 4 bases removed from V and 7 bases from J, the gap between germline ends came to 13 bases. Germline CDR1 is SQVTM and CDR2 is ANQGSEA. CDR3 region: CSVVGTRGEKLFF. CDR3 sequence (DNA): TGCAGCGTTGTCGGGACAAGGGGTGAAAAACTGTTTTTT. The full variable domain, completed using reference TRBV29-1 and TRBJ1-4, is SAVISQKPSRDICQRGTSLTIQCQVDSQVTMMFWYRQQPGQSLTLIATANQGSEATYESGFVIDKFPISRPNLTFSTLTVSNMSPEDSSIYLCSVVGTRGEKLFFGSGTQLSVL.

CDR3 coding DNA: TGTGCCAGCAGTTTAGGAGGGGGCGCTAGCAATCAGCCCCAGCATTTT. As protein: CASSLGGGASNQPQHF. V is TRBV28 and J is TRBJ1-5, with 7 bases matching TRBD1. CDR3 length: 16 residues. The germline CDR1 and CDR2 sequences are MDHEN and SYDVKM. The J segment lost 0 bases and the V segment lost 2 bases, leaving 4 bases of the junction unmatched.

The rearrangement uses TRBV19 and TRBJ1-5, with 10 bases matching TRBD1. Germline loops: CDR1 LNHDA, CDR2 SQIVND (reference sequence). This CDR3 spans 18 amino acids. J lost 0 bases, V lost 9 bases, and 14 bases had no gene match. The CDR3: CASHPGQGSIYSNQPQHF. Written as DNA, the CDR3 is TGTGCCAGCCACCCGGGACAGGGGTCCATTTATAGCAATCAGCCCCAGCATTTT.

In this sample, this clone turned up once. The J gene is TRBJ2-5, the V gene TRBV15, with 9 bases lining up with TRBD2. With the DNA end fitting TRBJ2-7 better, the J assignment may be wrong. Germline-derived CDR1 and CDR2 are LNHNV and YYDKDF (reference sequence). This CDR3 has 17 residues. The CDR3 nucleotides are TGTGCCACCAGCACGAATTCAGGGGCTAGCGGGATCTACGAGCAGTACTTC. Translation: CATSTNSGASGIYEQYF.

The chain has TRBV11-2 and TRBJ1-1; 9 nucleotides line up with TRBD1. Germline CDR1 reads SGHAT; CDR2 reads FQNNGV. The ends lost 8 bases at V and 4 bases at J; junction bases unmatched: 11. This CDR3 spans 15 amino acids. The CDR3 is CASRRWGQGSTEAFF. In DNA form, the CDR3 reads TGTGCCAGCCGGAGATGGGGACAGGGATCCACTGAAGCTTTCTTT.

This CDR3 reads CASSQATSGYYTGELFF. The CDR3 DNA reads as TGCGCCAGCAGCCAAGCTACTAGCGGTTATTACACCGGGGAGCTGTTTTTT. V gene TRBV4-3 combines with J gene TRBJ2-2; 8 nucleotides line up with TRBD2. Trimming took 1 base from V and 3 from J; bases not matched to a gene: 7. Germline assignment: CDR1 LGHNA and CDR2 YSLEER. This CDR3 spans 17 amino acids.

This clone came up once. CDR3 amino acids: CASSESPDFGGYTF. The CDR3 bases are TGTGCCAGCAGTGAATCGCCGGATTTCGGGGGCTACACCTTC. This chain links TRBV25-1 with TRBJ1-2; D is uncertain. Germline V gene sequence: CDR1 MGHDK, CDR2 SYGVNS. Trimming stripped 1 base from V and 8 bases from J, with 14 bases between. There are 14 residues in the CDR3.

This chain connects TRBV7-8 to TRBJ1-1; no clear D. The CDR3 consists of 14 residues. Germline V gives CDR1 SGHVS, CDR2 FQNEAQ. The V gene lost 5 bases and the J gene lost 1 base, with 11 bases spanning the gap. As DNA, the CDR3 is TGTGCCAGCAGCCGTAGCGGAGGGAACACTGAAGCTTTCTTT. This translates into CASSRSGGNTEAFF.

This clone was found once. The V gene is TRBV6-1, the J gene TRBJ1-1; D not certain. CDR3 length: 17 amino acids. The V end was cut by 4 bases, the J end by 0 bases, with 18 bases between. Germline lookup yields CDR1 MNHNS and CDR2 SASEGT. The DNA for the CDR3 is TGTGCCAGCAGTGGCATCTCGTTTGGGCAGGTGAACACTGAAGCTTTCTTT. Its protein is CASSGISFGQVNTEAFF.

This clone was recorded only once. The chain employs TRBV7-9 and TRBJ2-7, with TRBD2 matching over 13 bases. CDR3 length: 15 residues. Germline CDR1 is SEHNR and CDR2 is FQNEAQ (reference sequence). The ends lost 5 bases at V and 3 bases at J; junction bases unmatched: 4. The DNA of the CDR3 is TGTGCCAGCAGCGCAGGACTAGCGGGAGTCTACGAGCAGTACTTC. Translating it yields CASSAGLAGVYEQYF.

The chain has TRBV9 and TRBJ2-3; possibly TRBD1 for D (5 bases). Trimming shortened V by 0 bases and J by 4 bases, and 12 bases separated the two germline ends. Germline V gives CDR1 SGDLS, CDR2 YYNGEE. The length of the CDR3 is 15 residues. The CDR3 loop is CASSVVGLAPDTQYF. The CDR3 nucleotides are TGTGCCAGCAGCGTAGTGGGGCTCGCACCAGATACGCAGTATTTT. The full variable domain, in which reference TRBV9 and TRBJ2-3 provide the parts outside the CDR3, is DSGVTQTPKHLITATGQRVTLRCSPRSGDLSVYWYQQSLDQGLQFLIQYYNGEERAKGNILERFSAQQFPDLHSELNLSSLELGDSALYFCASSVVGLAPDTQYFGPGTRLTVL.

V is TRBV28 and J is TRBJ2-7, with 9 bases identical to TRBD1. With 4 bases clipped from V and 3 bases from J, the junction kept 1 base outside the gene matches. This CDR3 contains 13 residues. Germline V gene data show CDR1 as MDHEN and CDR2 as SYDVKM. The CDR3 sequence is CASSSGQGYEQYF. For the CDR3, the DNA is TGTGCCAGCAGTTCGGGACAGGGCTACGAGCAGTACTTC. Complete variable domain (other parts from reference TRBV28 and TRBJ2-7): DVKVTQSSRYLVKRTGEKVFLECVQDMDHENMFWYRQDPGLGLRLIYFSYDVKMKEKGDIPEGYSVSREKKERFSLILESASTNQTSMYLCASSSGQGYEQYFGPGTRLTVT.

The CDR3 DNA follows: TGTGCCAGCAGCTTGGCGGGGTTGGTCGGAACCTACAATGAGCAGTTCTTC. Translation gives CASSLAGLVGTYNEQFF. The chain recombines TRBV5-4 with TRBJ2-1; weak D call: TRBD2 (5 bases). V lost 0 bases and J 2 bases, leaving 15 bases between the germline ends. Germline-derived CDR1 and CDR2 are SGHNT and YYREEE (reference sequence). CDR3 size: 17 residues.

The chain recombines TRBV29-1 with TRBJ2-2; 9 bases agree with TRBD1. Per germline, CDR1 SQVTM and CDR2 ANQGSEA. V lost 7 bases and J lost 8; bases outside the gene matches: 11. This CDR3 is 14 amino acids long. This CDR3 reads CSAWGGQGLGELFF. For the CDR3, the DNA is TGCAGCGCCTGGGGGGGACAGGGTTTGGGGGAGCTGTTTTTT.

V is TRBV4-3 and J is TRBJ2-1; 10 bases align to TRBD2. In germline, CDR1 is LGHNA, CDR2 YSLEER. Unmatched junction bases numbered 1, after V lost 0 bases and J lost 2 bases. CDR3 length: 16 residues. CDR3 nucleotides: TGCGCCAGCAGCCAAGAAAGCGGGAGGGCCTACAATGAGCAGTTCTTC. Its translation: CASSQESGRAYNEQFF.

The chain is built from TRBV6-5 and TRBJ1-1; D not resolved. The V gene's germline CDR1 is MNHEY and CDR2 SVGAGI. This CDR3 is 12 amino acids long. Trimming stripped 6 bases from V and 11 bases from J, with 16 bases between. The CDR3 reads CASSRTGYWAFF. The CDR3 DNA is TGTGCCAGCAGCCGCACGGGTTATTGGGCTTTCTTT.

V and J are TRBV10-3 and TRBJ2-2, with D possibly matching TRBD1 (6 bases). Trimming removed 8 bases from V and 0 bases from J, with 10 bases in between. The germline gives CDR1 ENHRY, CDR2 SYGVKD. The CDR3 consists of 14 residues. DNA for the CDR3: TGTGCCATCGCCAGGGGCGCGAACACCGGGGAGCTGTTTTTT. Translation: CAIARGANTGELFF.

This chain joins TRBV9 and TRBJ2-2; no firm D call. The CDR3 has 15 residues. In germline, CDR1 is SGDLS, CDR2 YYNGEE. With 2 bases removed from V and 3 bases from J, the gap between germline ends came to 11 bases. CDR3 amino acids: CASSVPASYTGELFF. The CDR3 bases are TGTGCCAGCAGCGTCCCAGCGTCATACACCGGGGAGCTGTTTTTT.

CDR3 in amino acids: CASSEALGYGYTF. DNA for the CDR3: TGCGCCAGCAGTGAGGCTCTCGGCTATGGCTACACCTTC. This chain uses TRBV10-1 with TRBJ1-2; D ambiguous. This CDR3 region has 13 residues. V was clipped by 2 bases and J by 4 bases, with 8 bases between them. CDR1 is WNHNN, CDR2 SYGVQD, per germline (reference sequence).

The V call is TRBV13, the J call TRBJ1-4; D possibly corresponds to TRBD1 (5 bases). Trimming took 1 base from V and 0 from J, leaving 12 bases between them. The CDR3 runs to 17 residues. In germline, CDR1 is PRHDT, CDR2 FYEKMQ (reference sequence). The CDR3 is CASSLVGGAATNEKLFF. The CDR3 DNA reads as TGTGCCAGCAGCTTAGTAGGAGGGGCCGCAACTAATGAAAAACTGTTTTTT. The full variable domain, in which reference TRBV13 and TRBJ1-4 provide the parts outside the CDR3, is AAGVIQSPRHLIKEKRETATLKCYPIPRHDTVYWYQQGPGQDPQFLISFYEKMQSDKGSIPDRFSAQQFSDYHSELNMSSLELGDSALYFCASSLVGGAATNEKLFFGSGTQLSVL.

V and J are TRBV13 and TRBJ1-5; D is possibly TRBD1 (6 bases). The germline V gene encodes CDR1 PRHDT and CDR2 FYEKMQ (reference sequence). The CDR3 consists of 16 residues. V was trimmed by 3 bases and J by 1 base, leaving 13 bases between them. CDR3 coding DNA: TGTGCCAGCAGCTTGGGGGGGCGGGGGAGCAATCAGCCCCAGCATTTT. Translated, it gives CASSLGGRGSNQPQHF.

This clone was recorded a few times. J is TRBJ2-1 and V is TRBV4-1, with 8 bases fitting TRBD2. V lost 4 bases, J lost 2 bases, and 1 base stayed unmatched. CDR1 MGHRA and CDR2 YSYEKL come from the germline V gene. This CDR3 has 14 amino acids. CDR3 in amino acids: CASSPGGPYNEQFF. The CDR3 DNA reads TGCGCCAGCAGCCCGGGGGGGCCCTACAATGAGCAGTTCTTC.

In DNA, the CDR3 is TGTGCCAGCAGTTCCGGGACAGGGCGGAGGGATCAGCCCCAGCATTTT. Encoded protein: CASSSGTGRRDQPQHF. V is TRBV27 and J is TRBJ1-5, with TRBD1 identical over 9 bases. J lost 5 bases, V lost 4 bases, and 9 bases had no gene match. Germline V gene sequence: CDR1 MNHEY, CDR2 SMNVEV (reference sequence). CDR3 size: 16 residues.

For this clone: The junction departs from germline at one end; a sequencing error may be responsible. This chain connects TRBV28 to TRBJ2-7, with a weak D call TRBD1 (5 bases). CDR1 and CDR2 (germline): MDHEN, SYDVKM. CDR3 length: 11 amino acids. The CDR3 sequence: CATDSYYERYF. For the CDR3, the DNA is TGTGCCACCGACAGTTACTACGAGCGGTACTTC.

The rearrangement uses TRBV5-4 and TRBJ2-1, with 7 nucleotides matching TRBD1. In germline, CDR1 is SGHNT, CDR2 YYREEE (reference sequence). The length of the CDR3 is 13 residues. Trimming cost V 9 bases and J 7 bases; bases outside gene matches: 10. The CDR3 here is CANHRQGLNEQFF. The DNA of the CDR3 is TGTGCCAACCACCGACAGGGCCTGAATGAGCAGTTCTTC.

V usage is TRBV7-9 and J usage is TRBJ1-2; the D is unclear. This CDR3 comprises 15 residues. CDR1 is SEHNR and CDR2 is FQNEAQ in the germline V gene (reference sequence). Trimming left V 1 base short and J 6 bases short, with 15 bases between. CDR3 in amino acids: CASSLVSGSKHGYTF. The CDR3 region has the DNA TGTGCCAGCAGCTTAGTTTCGGGGAGCAAACATGGCTACACCTTC.

This clone has only a few counts. The chain is built from TRBV6-6 and TRBJ1-2, with D possibly matching TRBD1 (5 bases). The ends were cut back, 2 bases at V and 2 bases at J, with 12 bases in the middle. This CDR3 region has 15 residues. Germline V CDR1 and CDR2: MNHNY, SVGAGI (reference sequence). In DNA form, the CDR3 reads TGTGCCAGCAGTTACATCGACAGACCAAACTATGGCTACACCTTC. This codes for CASSYIDRPNYGYTF.

This chain uses TRBV16 with TRBJ1-5; no clear D. The CDR3 runs to 15 residues. Looked up from germline, CDR1 is KGHSY and CDR2 is FQNENV. Between the trimmed V and J ends, which lost 7 bases and 4 bases, there was a span of 17 bases. The CDR3 reads CASIRHQLSNQPQHF. The CDR3 region has the DNA TGTGCCAGCATCAGACACCAGTTATCGAATCAGCCCCAGCATTTT.